This entry describes one T cell receptor beta chain. As processed by the authors: Estimation of nucleated cell counts was performed using reference gene primer amplification. Here immunoSEQ multiplex PCR was the method, and the copy in TCRdb shows in-frame clones only, minus some. The V and J calls and clone size were taken over from that table, and D and trimming were inferred from the DNA. Of about 220,000 clones in the sample, under 90% are singletons; the top ten hold about 3.8%. The entry originates in a study of blood T cell repertoires in COVID-19. On the study more broadly: Acute-phase and convalescent COVID-19 samples originated in the United States, Italy and Spain. PBMCs, B-cell-depleted T cells, or T cells were the source of the cDNA or gDNA that made up the material.

Per the germline V gene, CDR1 is DFQATT and CDR2 is SNEGSKA (reference sequence). There are 12 residues in the CDR3. V lost 3 bases and J lost 5, with 10 bases in between. The chain carries TRBV20-1 and TRBJ1-2, with D perhaps TRBD1 (5 bases). This clonotype originated in a woman aged 80 or over with acute or convalescent COVID-19. The specimen was peripheral blood. CDR3: CSASQGRYGYTF. In DNA form, the CDR3 reads TGCAGTGCTAGTCAGGGCCGATATGGCTACACCTTC.